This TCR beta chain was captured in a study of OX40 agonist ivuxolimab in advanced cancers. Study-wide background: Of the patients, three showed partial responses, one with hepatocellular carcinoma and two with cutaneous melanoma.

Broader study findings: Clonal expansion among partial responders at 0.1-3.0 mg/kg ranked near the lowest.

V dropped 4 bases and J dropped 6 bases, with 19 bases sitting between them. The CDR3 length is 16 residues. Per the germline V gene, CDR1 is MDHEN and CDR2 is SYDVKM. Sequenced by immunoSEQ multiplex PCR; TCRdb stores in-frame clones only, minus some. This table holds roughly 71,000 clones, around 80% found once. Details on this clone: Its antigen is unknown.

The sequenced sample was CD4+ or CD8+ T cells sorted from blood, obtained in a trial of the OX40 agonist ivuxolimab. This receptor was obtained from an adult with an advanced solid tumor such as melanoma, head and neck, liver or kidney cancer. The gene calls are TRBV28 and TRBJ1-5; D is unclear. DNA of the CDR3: TGTGCCAGCAGTTATCGCGGGGATGTAGGAAGTCAGCCCCAGCATTTT. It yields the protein CASSYRGDVGSQPQHF.